The rows below give T cell receptor beta chains drawn from one sample of a study of blood T cell repertoires in COVID-19. Only in-frame clones appear in the TCRdb table, and some are missing; sequencing was by immunoSEQ multiplex PCR. This repertoire shows tens of thousands of clones, 85% found once; its top ten account for roughly 2.9%. Input material: peripheral blood. Receptors were obtained from a man older than 75 with acute or convalescent COVID-19. Both conserved end residues are part of each CDR3. D genes are given only for firm matches. Part of the rows lack a size; the others show once, few, many or a class for expanded clones.

d_call | j_call | v_call | clone_size | cdr3_aa | cdr3_nt
TRBD1 | TRBJ1-1 | TRBV5-8 | once | CASSYSGQGADTEAFF | TGTGCCAGCAGCTACTCAGGACAGGGGGCGGACACTGAAGCTTTCTTT
. | TRBJ2-5 | TRBV19 | . | CASSPRFQETQYF | TGTGCCAGTAGTCCTCGGTTTCAAGAGACCCAGTACTTC
. | TRBJ2-3 | TRBV11-3 | . | CASSYSRDTQYF | TGTGCCAGCAGCTACAGCAGAGATACGCAGTATTTT
TRBD2 | TRBJ2-1 | TRBV24-1 | once | CATSDIGASGTRNEQFF | TGTGCCACCAGTGATATTGGCGCTAGCGGGACTCGGAATGAGCAGTTCTTC
TRBD1 | TRBJ1-1 | TRBV15 | once | CATSRGSGGSTEAFF | TGTGCCACCAGCAGGGGCTCAGGGGGAAGCACTGAAGCTTTCTTT
TRBD1 | TRBJ2-1 | TRBV5-1 | . | CASSGTGGSVEQFF | TGCGCCAGCTCCGGGACAGGGGGCTCCGTTGAGCAGTTCTTC
. | TRBJ2-3 | TRBV6-5 | . | CASSSPGTDTQYF | TGTGCCAGCAGTTCCCCTGGCACAGATACGCAGTATTTT
TRBD2 | TRBJ2-3 | TRBV19 | . | CASSIFSGNPTDTQYF | TGTGCCAGTAGTATTTTCAGCGGGAACCCCACAGATACGCAGTATTTT
. | TRBJ1-2 | TRBV18 | . | CASSRQGFGYTF | TGTGCCAGCTCGAGGCAGGGATTTGGCTACACCTTC
. | TRBJ1-2 | TRBV18 | . | CASSPDGVLGGYTF | TGTGCCAGCTCACCGGACGGGGTTCTGGGGGGCTACACCTTC
TRBD2 | TRBJ2-1 | TRBV5-6 | . | CASSLAGLAGVNEQFF | TGTGCCAGCAGCTTGGCAGGACTAGCGGGCGTTAATGAGCAGTTCTTC
TRBD2 | TRBJ2-1 | TRBV11-2 | . | CASSFPTSGSDEQFF | TGTGCCAGCAGCTTTCCGACTAGCGGGAGTGATGAGCAGTTCTTC
. | TRBJ2-1 | TRBV19 | once | CASSLYARATYNEQFF | TGTGCCAGTAGTTTATACGCGAGGGCGACCTACAATGAGCAGTTCTTC
TRBD2 | TRBJ2-1 | TRBV10-1 | once | CASSGPQREGLNEQFF | TGCGCCAGCAGTGGCCCTCAGCGGGAGGGCCTCAATGAGCAGTTCTTC
TRBD2 | TRBJ2-1 | TRBV7-2 | few | CASSLGLANEQFF | TGTGCCAGCAGCCTGGGACTAGCAAATGAGCAGTTCTTC
TRBD2 | TRBJ2-1 | TRBV9 | . | CASSPRGSGRFEQFF | TGTGCCAGCAGCCCCCGCGGTAGCGGGAGGTTTGAGCAGTTCTTC
TRBD2 | TRBJ2-2 | TRBV7-8 | . | CASSSGLAGVSTGELFF | TGTGCCAGCAGCTCGGGACTAGCGGGAGTTTCGACCGGGGAGCTGTTTTTT
. | TRBJ1-3 | TRBV19 | . | CASSIAGGPSSGNTIYF | TGTGCCAGTAGTATCGCCGGGGGGCCGAGCTCTGGAAACACCATATATTTT
. | TRBJ2-1 | TRBV5-1 | . | CASSFLNEQFF | TGCGCCAGCAGCTTCCTCAATGAGCAGTTCTTC
TRBD2 | TRBJ2-5 | TRBV29-1 | . | CSVESPGGTQYF | TGCAGCGTTGAATCGCCGGGGGGAACCCAGTACTTC
. | TRBJ1-1 | TRBV19 | . | CASSLVHSTEAFF | TGTGCCAGTTCTTTGGTACACAGCACTGAAGCTTTCTTT
. | TRBJ1-6 | TRBV5-5 | . | CASSRTAGDEGSPLHF | TGTGCCAGCAGCCGGACCGCAGGGGATGAGGGTTCACCCCTCCACTTT
. | TRBJ1-1 | TRBV4-1 | . | CASSQKAEQGLNTEAFF | TGCGCCAGCAGCCAAAAAGCCGAACAGGGCTTGAACACTGAAGCTTTCTTT
. | TRBJ1-6 | TRBV11-2 | few | CASSFRGSYNSPLHF | TGTGCCAGCAGCTTCCGGGGCTCCTATAATTCACCCCTCCACTTT
. | TRBJ2-6 | TRBV6-5 | . | CASSYEGSGANVLTF | TGTGCCAGCAGTTACGAGGGTTCTGGGGCCAACGTCCTGACTTTC
TRBD2 | TRBJ2-3 | TRBV7-2 | . | CASSLERRGSGEDTQYF | TGTGCCAGCAGCTTAGAAAGGCGGGGGAGCGGAGAAGATACGCAGTATTTT
. | TRBJ2-1 | TRBV7-2 | . | CASSSDSYNEQFF | TGTGCCAGCAGCTCGGACAGCTACAATGAGCAGTTCTTC
TRBD1 | TRBJ1-1 | TRBV27 | . | CASNRQGPNTEAFF | TGTGCCAGCAACAGACAGGGACCGAACACTGAAGCTTTCTTT
. | TRBJ2-3 | TRBV3-1/TRBV3-2 | . | CASSQTGPASTDTQYF | TGTGCCAGCAGCCAGACTGGCCCCGCTAGCACAGATACGCAGTATTTT
TRBD1 | TRBJ2-7 | TRBV7-2 | . | CASSYGTGGEQYF | TGTGCCAGCAGCTACGGGACAGGGGGCGAGCAGTACTTC
. | TRBJ2-7 | TRBV7-8 | . | CASSRGDSSSYEQYF | TGTGCCAGCAGCCGAGGGGACTCTTCCTCCTACGAGCAGTACTTC
. | TRBJ2-5 | TRBV28 | . | CASSSYSGQETQYF | TGTGCCAGCAGTTCGTATAGCGGCCAAGAGACCCAGTACTTC
TRBD2 | TRBJ2-2 | TRBV24-1 | . | CATSDPGLAITGELFF | TGTGCCACCAGTGATCCGGGACTAGCGATTACCGGGGAGCTGTTTTTT
TRBD1 | TRBJ1-2 | TRBV4-3 | . | CASSQGDRVNYGYTF | TGCGCCAGCAGCCAAGGGGACAGGGTCAACTATGGCTACACCTTC
. | TRBJ1-1 | TRBV7-2 | . | CASASGQNTEAFF | TGTGCCAGCGCCTCAGGGCAAAACACTGAAGCTTTCTTT
TRBD1 | TRBJ1-1 | TRBV13 | . | CASSRTGERNTEAFF | TGTGCCAGCAGCCGGACAGGAGAGCGGAACACTGAAGCTTTCTTT
. | TRBJ1-5 | TRBV12-5 | . | CASCNYSNQPQHF | TGTGCTAGTTGTAACTATAGCAATCAGCCCCAGCATTTT
. | TRBJ1-4 | TRBV5-8 | once | CASSSRQATNEKLFF | TGTGCCAGCAGCTCTCGACAGGCAACTAATGAAAAACTGTTTTTT
TRBD1 | TRBJ1-4 | TRBV24-1 | . | CATSESPRTGLTTNEKLFF | TGTGCCACCAGTGAAAGTCCCAGGACAGGGTTGACGACTAATGAAAAACTGTTTTTT
TRBD2 | TRBJ2-1 | TRBV5-1 | . | CASSSRTGGPPPNEQFF | TGCGCCAGCAGCTCCAGGACGGGAGGGCCTCCCCCCAATGAGCAGTTCTTC
TRBD1 | TRBJ1-1 | TRBV3-1/TRBV3-2 | . | CASSRDRRAFF | TGTGCCAGCAGCAGGGACAGAAGGGCTTTCTTT
. | TRBJ1-5 | TRBV28 | once | CASSSLNQPQHF | TGTGCCAGCAGTTCCCTTAATCAGCCCCAGCATTTT
. | TRBJ2-3 | TRBV5-8 | . | CASSLGTAPAPYTDTQYF | TGTGCCAGCAGCTTGGGGACAGCCCCCGCCCCTTACACAGATACGCAGTATTTT
. | TRBJ1-5 | TRBV11-1 | few | CASSKDGNQPQHF | TGTGCCAGCAGCAAAGACGGGAATCAGCCCCAGCATTTT
TRBD1 | TRBJ1-2 | TRBV4-3 | . | CASSQDRGQGTRNYGYTF | TGCGCCAGCAGCCAAGATCGGGGACAGGGGACGCGTAACTATGGCTACACCTTC